Listed below are T cell receptor beta chains from one sample, sequenced in a study of early T cells in non-severe SARS-CoV-2 infection. Using its own MiXCR run on the 5' RACE reads, TCRdb lists one record per CDR3 protein. The data hold about 43,000 distinct CDR3 sequences, with approximately 11% observed a single time. The sequenced material came from whole blood. These receptors all stem from an adult who was a healthcare worker with PCR-confirmed SARS-CoV-2 infection or an uninfected control (not recorded which). Both conserved end residues are part of each CDR3. The D gene is left open where the match is weak. Rows may omit the clone size; those that give it use once, few, many or a size class.

abundance	v_gene	d_gene	j_gene	CDR3nt	CDR3aa
-	TRBV11-3	-	TRBJ2-7	TGTGCCAGCAGCTTAAATCGTTACGAGCAGTACTTC	CASSLNRYEQYF
many	TRBV10-2	-	TRBJ2-3	TGCGCCAGCAGTGACCCACTAGATACGCAGTATTTT	CASSDPLDTQYF
few	TRBV7-3	-	TRBJ1-3	TGTGCCAGCAGTCAGGGGCCGGGAAACACCATATATTTT	CASSQGPGNTIYF
few	TRBV30	-	TRBJ2-3	TGTGCCTGGAGTTTGGCACAGTTCACAGATACGCAGTATTTT	CAWSLAQFTDTQYF
-	TRBV6-4	TRBD1	TRBJ2-2	TGTGCCAGCAGTGATGACAGGGACGGCGGGGAGCTGTTTTTT	CASSDDRDGGELFF
few	TRBV18	TRBD1	TRBJ1-4	TGTGCCAGCTCACAGGGGGCGAATGAAAAACTGTTTTTT	CASSQGANEKLFF
many	TRBV6-6	-	TRBJ2-2	TGTGCCAGCAGACAGGGACACCAGGTCGGGGAGCTGTTTTTT	CASRQGHQVGELFF
few	TRBV5-1	-	TRBJ1-1	TGCGCCAGCAGCTTGGCGGTGGGGGCCAACACTGAAGCTTTCTTT	CASSLAVGANTEAFF
many	TRBV9	TRBD2	TRBJ2-1	TGTGCCAGCAGCGTAGCCACTAGCGGGGGGAGCGAGCAGTTCTTC	CASSVATSGGSEQFF
-	TRBV7-3	-	TRBJ1-5	TGTGCCAGCAGCCCCGGGACCAATCAGCCCCAGCATTTT	CASSPGTNQPQHF
medium-sized	TRBV5-1	TRBD1	TRBJ1-2	TGCGCCAGCAGCTTTGGACAGGGGAACTATGGCTACACCTTC	CASSFGQGNYGYTF
-	TRBV7-2	TRBD2	TRBJ2-7	TGTGCCAGCAGCCTGGGTAGCGGGGTTTCCTACGAGCAGTACTTC	CASSLGSGVSYEQYF
-	TRBV20-1	-	TRBJ2-1	TGCAGTGCTAGGAACCCCACGGGTGACTCCTACAATGAGCAGTTCTTC	CSARNPTGDSYNEQFF
few	TRBV7-3	-	TRBJ2-1	TGTGCCAGCAGTCCCTTCGGGGGAAGATACAATGAGCAGTTCTTC	CASSPFGGRYNEQFF
few	TRBV9	TRBD1	TRBJ2-7	TGTGCCAGCAGCGTTACGGGACAGGCATATTACGAGCAGTACTTC	CASSVTGQAYYEQYF
-	TRBV14	-	TRBJ2-3	TGTGCCAGCACCCAAGAACTACGCACAGATACGCAGTATTTT	CASTQELRTDTQYF
many	TRBV12-5	-	TRBJ2-1	TGTGCTAGTGGTTTATTCGACAACGAGCAGTTCTTC	CASGLFDNEQFF
many	TRBV7-9	-	TRBJ2-7	TGTGCCAGCAGCCGCATGACCGGTACCTACGAGCAGTACTTC	CASSRMTGTYEQYF
few	TRBV6-1	TRBD1	TRBJ2-7	TGTGCCAGCATTAAGGGGACGGACAGGGGCTACGAGCAGTACTTC	CASIKGTDRGYEQYF
many	TRBV24-1	-	TRBJ2-1	TGTGCCACCAGTGACCCCCGGGGCAGGGATTGGTGGGATGAGCAGTTCTTC	CATSDPRGRDWWDEQFF
few	TRBV7-2	-	TRBJ2-7	TGTGCCAGCAGCCCTGGAGCTTACGAGCAGTACTTC	CASSPGAYEQYF
many	TRBV5-1	TRBD1	TRBJ1-5	TGCGCCAGCAGAGCTGGGACAGGGGGAGATCAGCCCCAGCATTTT	CASRAGTGGDQPQHF
few	TRBV20-1	TRBD2	TRBJ2-3	TGCAGTGCCCAGCGGGGTTTAATGTCGCCAGATACGCAGTATTTT	CSAQRGLMSPDTQYF
many	TRBV7-2	TRBD1	TRBJ2-1	TGTGCCAGCAGCCCCGACAGGGCATCCTACAATGAGCAGTTCTTC	CASSPDRASYNEQFF
-	TRBV12-3/TRBV12-4	-	TRBJ2-7	TGTGCCAGCAGTTTCACCCGGGGGACCTACGAGCAGTACTTC	CASSFTRGTYEQYF
few	TRBV30	TRBD1	TRBJ2-7	TGTGCCTGGACCGGGACAGGGCCGGGGATCTACGAGCAGTACTTC	CAWTGTGPGIYEQYF
few	TRBV2	-	TRBJ2-7	TGTGCCAGCAGTGCCGGGTCTCTGGCCTACGAGCAGTACTTC	CASSAGSLAYEQYF
few	TRBV20-1	TRBD1	TRBJ1-4	TGCAGTGCTAGAGATTCAGGGGGTAATGAAAAACTGTTTTTT	CSARDSGGNEKLFF
many	TRBV24-1	-	TRBJ1-4	TGTGCCACCAGTGACACGACAGGAACTAATGAAAAACTGTTTTTT	CATSDTTGTNEKLFF